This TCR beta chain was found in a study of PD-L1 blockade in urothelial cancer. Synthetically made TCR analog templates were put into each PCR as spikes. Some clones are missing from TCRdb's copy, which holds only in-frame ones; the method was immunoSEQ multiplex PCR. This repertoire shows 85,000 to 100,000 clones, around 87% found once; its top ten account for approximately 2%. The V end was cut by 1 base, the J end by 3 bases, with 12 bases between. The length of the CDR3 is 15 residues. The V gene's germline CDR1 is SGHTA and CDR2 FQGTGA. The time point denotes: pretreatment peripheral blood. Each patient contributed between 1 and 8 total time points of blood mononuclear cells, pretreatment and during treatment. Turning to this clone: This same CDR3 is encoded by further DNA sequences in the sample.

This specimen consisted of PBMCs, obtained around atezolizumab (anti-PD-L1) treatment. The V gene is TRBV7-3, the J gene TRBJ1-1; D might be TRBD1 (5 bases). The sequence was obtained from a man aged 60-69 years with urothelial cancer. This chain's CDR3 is CASSLRAGQDTEAFF. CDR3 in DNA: TGTGCCAGCAGCTTAAGGGCAGGGCAGGACACTGAAGCTTTCTTT.